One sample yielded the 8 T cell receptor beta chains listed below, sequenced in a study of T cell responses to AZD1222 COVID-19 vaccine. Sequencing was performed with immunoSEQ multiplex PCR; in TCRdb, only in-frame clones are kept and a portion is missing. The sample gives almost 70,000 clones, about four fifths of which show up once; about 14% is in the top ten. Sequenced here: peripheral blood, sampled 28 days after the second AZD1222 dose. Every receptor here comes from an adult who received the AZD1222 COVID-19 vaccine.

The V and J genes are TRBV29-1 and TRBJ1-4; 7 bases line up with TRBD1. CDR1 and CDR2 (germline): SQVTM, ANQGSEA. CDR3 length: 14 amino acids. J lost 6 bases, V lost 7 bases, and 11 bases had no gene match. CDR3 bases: TGCAGCGGTACCGACAGGGTGGGACATGAAAAACTGTTTTTT. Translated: CSGTDRVGHEKLFF.

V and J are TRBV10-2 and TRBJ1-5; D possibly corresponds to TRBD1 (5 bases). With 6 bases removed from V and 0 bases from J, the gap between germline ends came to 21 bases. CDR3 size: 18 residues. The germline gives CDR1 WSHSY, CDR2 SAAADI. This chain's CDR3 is CASSAQIRDLNSNQPQHF. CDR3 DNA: TGCGCCAGCAGCGCCCAAATCCGGGACCTCAATAGCAATCAGCCCCAGCATTTT.

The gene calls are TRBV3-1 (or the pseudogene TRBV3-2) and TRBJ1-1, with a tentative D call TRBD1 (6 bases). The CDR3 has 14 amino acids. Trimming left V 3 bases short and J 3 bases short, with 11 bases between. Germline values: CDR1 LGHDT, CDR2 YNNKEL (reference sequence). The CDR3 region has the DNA TGTGCCAGCAGCCACAACACAGGGCACACTGAAGCTTTCTTT. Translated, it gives CASSHNTGHTEAFF.

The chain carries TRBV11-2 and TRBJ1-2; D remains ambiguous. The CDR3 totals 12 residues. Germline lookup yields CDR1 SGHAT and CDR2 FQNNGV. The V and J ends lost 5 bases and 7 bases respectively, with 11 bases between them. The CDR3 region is CASSDRTGGYTF. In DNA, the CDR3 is TGTGCCAGCAGCGATCGGACGGGTGGCTACACCTTC.

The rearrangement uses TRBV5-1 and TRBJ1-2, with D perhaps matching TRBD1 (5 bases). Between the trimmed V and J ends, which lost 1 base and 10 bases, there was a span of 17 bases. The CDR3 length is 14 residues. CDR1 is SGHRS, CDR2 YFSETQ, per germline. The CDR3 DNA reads TGCGCCAGCAGCTTGATCGGGGGGGACGCTCCCTACACCTTC. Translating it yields CASSLIGGDAPYTF.

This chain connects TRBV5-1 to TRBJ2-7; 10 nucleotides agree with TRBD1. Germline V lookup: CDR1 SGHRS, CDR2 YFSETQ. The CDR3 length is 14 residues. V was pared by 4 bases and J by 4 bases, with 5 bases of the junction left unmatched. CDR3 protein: CASSLGQGVYEQYF. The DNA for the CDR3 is TGCGCCAGCAGCCTAGGACAGGGGGTTTACGAGCAGTACTTC.

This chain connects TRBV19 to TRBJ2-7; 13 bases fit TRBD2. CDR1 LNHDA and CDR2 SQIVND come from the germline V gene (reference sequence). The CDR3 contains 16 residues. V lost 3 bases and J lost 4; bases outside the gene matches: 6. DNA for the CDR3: TGTGCCAGTAGTATTCAGACTAGCGGGGGGATTTACGAGCAGTACTTC. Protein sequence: CASSIQTSGGIYEQYF.

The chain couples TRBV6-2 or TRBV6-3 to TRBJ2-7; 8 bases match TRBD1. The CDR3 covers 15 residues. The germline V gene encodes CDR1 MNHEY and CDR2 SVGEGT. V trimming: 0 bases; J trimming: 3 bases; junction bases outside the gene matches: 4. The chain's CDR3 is CASSYSPGTGYEQYF. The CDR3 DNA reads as TGTGCCAGCAGTTACTCCCCCGGGACAGGCTACGAGCAGTACTTC.